These T cell receptor beta chains were read from a single sample in a study of early T cells in non-severe SARS-CoV-2 infection. Using its own MiXCR run on the 5' RACE reads, TCRdb lists one record per CDR3 protein. The data hold tens of thousands of distinct CDR3 sequences, with around 12% observed a single time. The sequences come from whole blood, collected at baseline. The receptors derive from an adult who was a healthcare worker with PCR-confirmed SARS-CoV-2 infection or an uninfected control (not recorded which). CDR3s include the opening cysteine and the closing phenylalanine or tryptophan. The order of the fields is D gene, V gene, CDR3 length, J gene, clone size, CDR3 DNA, CDR3 protein. A D gene is named only where the DNA matches it firmly. The size field is filled for only some rows; it gives once, few, many or a size class.

TRBD2	TRBV29-1	14	TRBJ2-2	NA	TGCAGCGTTTCCGGGACTAGCGCCCCCGGGGAGCTGTTTTTT	CSVSGTSAPGELFF
NA	TRBV12-3/TRBV12-4	15	TRBJ1-2	NA	TGTGCCAGCAGTTTCGGTCAGGTCTCTAACTATGGCTACACCTTC	CASSFGQVSNYGYTF
NA	TRBV4-1	16	TRBJ2-1	NA	TGCGCCAGCAGCCAAGATGGACGGGTACCCTACAATGAGCAGTTCTTC	CASSQDGRVPYNEQFF
TRBD1	TRBV5-1	18	TRBJ1-2	NA	TGCGCCAGCAGCTTGGAATCTTTCGGGACAGGGCGAAACTATGGCTACACCTTC	CASSLESFGTGRNYGYTF
TRBD2	TRBV20-1	12	TRBJ2-7	NA	TGCAGCGTAAGAAGCGGGGGGCTGGAGCAGTACTTC	CSVRSGGLEQYF
TRBD1	TRBV20-1	15	TRBJ2-7	many	TGCAGTGCTGACGGCGGAACAGGGGCAGCATACGAGCAGTACTTC	CSADGGTGAAYEQYF
TRBD1	TRBV7-9	17	TRBJ1-1	many	TGTGCCAGCACCGGGACAGGGAGGCGTGAGGGGAACACTGAAGCTTTCTTT	CASTGTGRREGNTEAFF
NA	TRBV6-2/TRBV6-3	13	TRBJ2-7	NA	TGTGCCAGCAGTTCTGTGGGCGGCTACGAGCAGTACTTC	CASSSVGGYEQYF
TRBD1	TRBV7-9	15	TRBJ1-2	many	TGTGCCAGCAGCAACACCCCACAGGGGCCCTATGGCTACACCTTC	CASSNTPQGPYGYTF
NA	TRBV6-6	16	TRBJ2-4	NA	TGTGCCAGCAGTTACTGGGGGGATCCAGCCAAAAACATTCAGTACTTC	CASSYWGDPAKNIQYF
TRBD1	TRBV2	16	TRBJ1-5	NA	TGTGCCAGCCAACTTCAACGACAGGGCGGCAATCAGCCCCTGCATTTT	CASQLQRQGGNQPLHF
NA	TRBV5-1	12	TRBJ2-3	few	TGCGCCAGCAGCGCATCCACAGATACGCAGTATTTT	CASSASTDTQYF
TRBD1	TRBV19	13	TRBJ2-5	NA	TGTGCCAGTAGTAGCCAGGGGGCGAAGACCCAGTACTTC	CASSSQGAKTQYF
NA	TRBV7-8	13	TRBJ1-1	few	TGTGCCAGCAGCTTAGCGTGGGAGACTGAAGCTTTCTTT	CASSLAWETEAFF
NA	TRBV18	15	TRBJ2-7	many	TGTGCCAGCTCACCGCGGGACACCGAGACCTACGAGCAGTACTTC	CASSPRDTETYEQYF
NA	TRBV11-2	15	TRBJ2-5	few	TGTGCCAGCAGCTTAGAGGGTCGGGATCAAGAGACCCAGTACTTC	CASSLEGRDQETQYF
NA	TRBV5-1	16	TRBJ1-5	NA	TGCGCCAGCAGCTTGGGGGACCTAGGGGGCAATCAGCCCCAGCATTTT	CASSLGDLGGNQPQHF
NA	TRBV18	13	TRBJ1-2	few	TGTGCCAGCTCACCAGGAGTGGACTATGGCTACACCTTC	CASSPGVDYGYTF
NA	TRBV18	13	TRBJ2-5	NA	TGTGCCAGCTCACCAGGCGGGAAGGAGACCCAGTACTTC	CASSPGGKETQYF
NA	TRBV29-1	12	TRBJ2-1	few	TGCAGCGGAGACCGGGACTACAATGAGCAGTTCTTC	CSGDRDYNEQFF
NA	TRBV4-1	15	TRBJ1-1	few	TGCGCCAGCACCCGGCGGGTGGCCCCTGACACTGAAGCTTTCTTT	CASTRRVAPDTEAFF
NA	TRBV18	15	TRBJ1-5	many	TGTGCCAGCTCACCAAACAGGGTCCTCAATCAGCCCCAGCATTTT	CASSPNRVLNQPQHF
NA	TRBV28	15	TRBJ2-7	NA	TGTGCCAGCAGTTCCACGGGACGGGGAACCTACGAGCAGTACTTC	CASSSTGRGTYEQYF
NA	TRBV29-1	14	TRBJ1-1	few	TGCAGCGTTAAGGGGGTCCTAATGAACACTGAAGCTTTCTTT	CSVKGVLMNTEAFF
NA	TRBV12-3/TRBV12-4	16	TRBJ1-6	many	TGTGCCAGCAGTAGTTCCCAGAGACGGGACGCTATTACCCTCCACTTT	CASSSSQRRDAITLHF
NA	TRBV4-2	15	TRBJ2-3	few	TGTGCCAGCAGCCAAGGGTCGGGGAGCACAGATACGCAGTATTTT	CASSQGSGSTDTQYF
TRBD1	TRBV27	14	TRBJ2-4	many	TGTGCCAGCAGTTTATTAGGACAGGGGAACATTCAGTACTTC	CASSLLGQGNIQYF
NA	TRBV20-1	11	TRBJ2-5	NA	TGCAGTGCTAGAGATCTCCGCACCCAGTACTTC	CSARDLRTQYF
NA	TRBV6-5	15	TRBJ1-1	NA	TGTGCCAGCAGTCTCAATCCGACAGTCTACACTGAAGCTTTCTTT	CASSLNPTVYTEAFF
NA	TRBV29-1	13	TRBJ2-5	NA	TGCAGCGTTGGCAGGGCAGCTCAAGAGACCCAGTACTTC	CSVGRAAQETQYF
NA	TRBV5-6	14	TRBJ2-7	NA	TGTGCCAGCAGCTTGGGCAGTACAACCTACGAGCAGTACTTC	CASSLGSTTYEQYF
NA	TRBV28	15	TRBJ2-7	NA	TGTGCCAGCAGTTTGGTTGGAGGGGGGCACTACGAGCAGTACTTC	CASSLVGGGHYEQYF
NA	TRBV27	13	TRBJ1-1	few	TGTGCCAGCAGTCCTCTATCGACTCCTGAAGCTTTCTTT	CASSPLSTPEAFF
NA	TRBV11-2	14	TRBJ1-1	few	TGTGCCAGCAGCCACAAGACAGGTGCAGCTGAAGCTTTCTTT	CASSHKTGAAEAFF
TRBD1	TRBV20-1	14	TRBJ1-1	NA	TGCAGTGCTAGGAATAGACAGGGTCAAACTGAAGCTTTCTTT	CSARNRQGQTEAFF
NA	TRBV10-1	16	TRBJ2-1	few	TGCGCCAGCAGTGAATTCAGAGGGAGCTCCTACAATGAGCAGTTCTTC	CASSEFRGSSYNEQFF
NA	TRBV5-1	14	TRBJ2-3	few	TGCGCCAGCAGCTCAGGGGCCGGGGCAGATACGCAGTATTTT	CASSSGAGADTQYF
TRBD1	TRBV4-1	14	TRBJ2-7	NA	TGCGCCAGCAGCCACCCGGGACAGGTATACGAGCAGTACTTC	CASSHPGQVYEQYF
NA	TRBV3-1	13	TRBJ2-5	few	TGTGCCAGCAGCCAATCACAGCTTGGGACCCAGTACTTC	CASSQSQLGTQYF
NA	TRBV6-5	16	TRBJ1-2	few	TGTGCCAGCAGTTACGCTGCCGGGACAAGAGTCTATGGCTACACCTTC	CASSYAAGTRVYGYTF
NA	TRBV5-1	14	TRBJ1-2	few	TGCGCCAGCAGCCCAATCCCGGCCAACTATGGCTACACCTTC	CASSPIPANYGYTF